The T cell receptor (beta chain) under discussion was sequenced for a study of blood T cell repertoires in COVID-19. Study details: Acute and convalescent COVID-19 samples came from the United States, Italy and Spain.

Some clones are missing from TCRdb's copy, which holds only in-frame ones; the method was immunoSEQ multiplex PCR. The sample includes roughly 350,000 clones, about nine tenths of them seen just once. The V and J ends lost 6 bases and 7 bases, in that order; junction bases with no gene match: 8. CDR1 SQVTM and CDR2 ANQGSEA come from the germline V gene. The CDR3 has 14 amino acids. Sequences were obtained from peripheral blood. The chain couples TRBV29-1 to TRBJ2-2, with 10 bases lining up with TRBD1. This sequence was found in a woman in her seventies with COVID-19, enrolled during active disease. DNA of the CDR3: TGCAGCGTGCCGGGACAGGGGTTCATCGGGGAGCTGTTTTTT. Its translation is CSVPGQGFIGELFF.